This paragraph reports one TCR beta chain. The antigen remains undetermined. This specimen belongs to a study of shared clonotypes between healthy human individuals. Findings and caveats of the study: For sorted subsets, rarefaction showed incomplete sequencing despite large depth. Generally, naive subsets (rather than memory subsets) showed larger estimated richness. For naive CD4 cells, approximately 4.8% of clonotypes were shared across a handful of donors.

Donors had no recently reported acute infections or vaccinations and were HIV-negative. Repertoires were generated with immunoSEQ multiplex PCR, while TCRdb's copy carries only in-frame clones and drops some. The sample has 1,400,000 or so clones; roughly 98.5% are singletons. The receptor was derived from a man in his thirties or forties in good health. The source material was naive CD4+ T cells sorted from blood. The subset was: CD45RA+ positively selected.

The CDR3 coding sequence is TGTGCCAGCTCCTTCTCCGGGACAGACAGTGAGCAGTTCTTC. Its protein is CASSFSGTDSEQFF. The chain recombines TRBV18 with TRBJ2-1, with 7 bases that match TRBD1. CDR1 and CDR2 (germline): KGHSH, LQKENI. The CDR3 consists of 14 residues. The V and J ends lost 6 bases and 9 bases, in that order; junction bases with no gene match: 11.